The next 12 T cell receptor beta chains were all read from a single sample in a study of OX40 agonist ivuxolimab in advanced cancers. Method: immunoSEQ multiplex PCR; TCRdb's copy keeps in-frame clones and lacks some. Counted here are approximately 54,000 clones, around 93% occurring once; the ten biggest clones make up approximately 7.9%. The sample in question was CD4+ or CD8+ T cells sorted from blood, obtained in a trial of the OX40 agonist ivuxolimab. The receptor set was obtained from an adult with an advanced solid tumor such as melanoma, head and neck, liver or kidney cancer.

This chain connects TRBV13 to TRBJ1-1, with D possibly TRBD1 on 6 matching bases. The ends were cut back, 5 bases at V and 4 bases at J, with 17 bases in the middle. The CDR3 extends over 15 amino acids. CDR1 is PRHDT and CDR2 is FYEKMQ in the germline V gene (reference sequence). The CDR3 bases are TGTGCCAGCAGCCATACAGGGAGGGCTGGCACTGAAGCTTTCTTT. Residues: CASSHTGRAGTEAFF.

V gene TRBV7-3 combines with J gene TRBJ2-5; D is undetermined. CDR3 length: 13 amino acids. The V end lost 5 bases, the J end lost 2 bases, and 9 bases lay between the germline ends. Per germline, CDR1 SGHTA and CDR2 FQGTGA. The CDR3 sequence is CASSHGSQETQYF. The CDR3 coding sequence is TGTGCCAGCAGCCACGGATCTCAAGAGACCCAGTACTTC.

The chain is built from TRBV5-4 and TRBJ2-7, with D tentatively TRBD2 (7 bases). Germline values: CDR1 SGHNT, CDR2 YYREEE (reference sequence). Trimming cost V 4 bases and J 4 bases, with 18 bases left between them. This CDR3 spans 15 amino acids. The CDR3 bases are TGTGCCAGCAGCGTAGATCGGGGGGCGGCGTACGAGCAGTACTTC. Residues: CASSVDRGAAYEQYF.

This sequence joins TRBV19 and TRBJ2-1; no clear D gene. V was pared by 6 bases and J by 7 bases, with 7 bases between. The CDR3 is made up of 11 amino acids. The germline CDR1 and CDR2 sequences are LNHDA and SQIVND (reference sequence). CDR3 in amino acids: CASSGLNEQFF. As DNA, the CDR3 is TGTGCCAGTAGCGGGCTTAATGAGCAGTTCTTC.

This chain joins TRBV19 and TRBJ1-1; D might be TRBD1 (6 bases). The germline V and J ends were trimmed by 7 bases and 4 bases, with 16 bases remaining between them. Germline V gene sequence: CDR1 LNHDA, CDR2 SQIVND (reference sequence). This CDR3 spans 14 amino acids. The CDR3, as DNA: TGTGCCAGTATCCTAGGGGGTGGGGTCACTGAAGCTTTCTTT. It translates to CASILGGGVTEAFF.

The rearrangement links TRBV21-1 to TRBJ1-2; the DNA was not used to check the table's D call, TRBD1. TRBV21-1 is a pseudogene. The CDR3 covers 17 residues. CDR3 coding DNA: TGTGCCAGCAGCAAAATCCGCCATCCAGGGTCGCGTTGGGGCTACACCTTC. It encodes CASSKIRHPGSRWGYTF.

This chain joins TRBV9 and TRBJ2-3; 8 nucleotides line up with TRBD2. Germline CDR1 is SGDLS and CDR2 is YYNGEE. The CDR3 contains 16 residues. The V gene end was trimmed by 4 bases and the J gene end by 3 bases; junction bases not matched to a gene: 10. CDR3 DNA sequence: TGTGCCAGCAGCTCCCGAGCGGGAGACGGGACAGATACGCAGTATTTT. This encodes CASSSRAGDGTDTQYF.

The rearrangement uses TRBV6-5 and TRBJ2-1; D perhaps matches TRBD2 (5 bases). V was shortened by 2 bases and J by 4 bases, with 9 bases between the two germline ends. The CDR3 consists of 14 residues. CDR1 and CDR2 from the germline V gene are MNHEY and SVGAGI. The DNA of the CDR3 is TGTGCCAGCAGTTACGCGGGCCTGTACAATGAGCAGTTCTTC. This encodes CASSYAGLYNEQFF.

This clone was counted only a few times. V usage is TRBV28 and J usage is TRBJ2-5; TRBD2 matches at 7 bases. The CDR3 covers 16 residues. Trimming took 11 bases from V and 4 from J; bases not matched to a gene: 19. Germline V CDR1 and CDR2: MDHEN, SYDVKM. CDR3 coding DNA: TGTGCCTCAACGGATGAAGCGGGGAGAGAAAGAGAGACCCAGTACTTC. Protein: CASTDEAGRERETQYF.

V is TRBV4-3 and J is TRBJ2-1; possible D gene TRBD2, 5 bases. This CDR3 comprises 17 residues. V was pared by 2 bases and J by 0 bases, with 14 bases between. Germline lookup yields CDR1 LGHNA and CDR2 YSLEER. CDR3 DNA sequence: TGCGCCAGCAGCCAATGGTCTAGCCTGAGCTCCTACAATGAGCAGTTCTTC. This sequence encodes CASSQWSSLSSYNEQFF.

The chain is built from TRBV5-4 and TRBJ2-7; 10 bases are shared with TRBD1. The CDR3 is 15 amino acids. V was clipped by 2 bases and J by 5 bases; unmatched bases: 7. CDR1 is SGHNT, CDR2 YYREEE, per germline (reference sequence). For the CDR3, the DNA is TGTGCCAGCAGCTTATCGGGACAGGGGCTCCACGAGCAGTACTTC. Protein: CASSLSGQGLHEQYF.

This sequence joins TRBV5-1 and TRBJ2-7; possibly TRBD1 or TRBD2 for D (5 bases each). Per the germline V gene, CDR1 is SGHRS and CDR2 is YFSETQ. This CDR3 spans 14 amino acids. V was pared by 0 bases and J by 0 bases, with 7 bases between. As DNA, the CDR3 is TGCGCCAGCAGCTTGGTTGGGGGCTCCTACGAGCAGTACTTC. Protein sequence: CASSLVGGSYEQYF.